This T cell receptor beta chain was captured by sequencing in a study of shared clonotypes between healthy human individuals. In the case of this clone: The same CDR3 can be traced to other DNA sequences in this sample.

Some clones are missing from TCRdb's copy, which holds only in-frame ones; the method was immunoSEQ multiplex PCR. The profile covers some 240,000 clones, with 50% to 80% appearing a single time and 11% taken by the ten largest. Trimming shortened V by 2 bases and J by 3 bases, and 5 bases separated the two germline ends. The CDR3 spans 13 residues. Germline V CDR1 and CDR2: SGDLS, YYNGEE. The source material was memory CD4+ T cells sorted from blood. Subset: CD45RA-negative fraction. The TCR originated in a man aged 30 to 39 in good health. V usage is TRBV9 and J usage is TRBJ2-2; unclear D gene. The DNA for the CDR3 is TGTGCCAGCAGCGTTGTGGACACCGGGGAGCTGTTTTTT. Amino acids: CASSVVDTGELFF. The full variable domain, its missing parts supplied by reference TRBV9 and TRBJ2-2, is DSGVTQTPKHLITATGQRVTLRCSPRSGDLSVYWYQQSLDQGLQFLIQYYNGEERAKGNILERFSAQQFPDLHSELNLSSLELGDSALYFCASSVVDTGELFFGEGSRLTVL.